The 13 T cell receptor beta chains listed next were all sequenced from one sample in a study of shared clonotypes between healthy human individuals. Measured with immunoSEQ multiplex PCR; TCRdb has only the in-frame clones, and not every one. Seen here are hundreds of thousands of clones, approximately 96% observed once, and the top ten hold 0.11%. Naivety among CD8 cells was defined by CD45RO negativity and positive CCR7 selection, thereby excluding terminally differentiated effector memory CD45RA+ cells. Sequencing was done on a sample of naive CD8+ T cells sorted from blood. All receptors come from a woman aged 25-40 years in good health.

The V and J genes are TRBV19 and TRBJ2-7; D gene uncertain. V was clipped by 0 bases and J by 7 bases, with 10 bases between them. CDR1 is LNHDA and CDR2 is SQIVND in the germline V gene (reference sequence). The CDR3 covers 13 residues. DNA of the CDR3: TGTGCCAGTAGTATAGACGAAGAAGAGGAGCAGTACTTC. It yields the protein CASSIDEEEEQYF.

This chain connects TRBV4-1 to TRBJ2-3, with D unresolved. Germline values: CDR1 MGHRA, CDR2 YSYEKL. CDR3 length: 14 residues. Trimming left V 4 bases short and J 5 bases short, with 13 bases between. CDR3 nucleotides: TGCGCCAGCAGCCCACTCGCCTTTGGAGATACGCAGTATTTT. Protein sequence: CASSPLAFGDTQYF.

This rearrangement joins TRBV13 to TRBJ2-1; 11 bases line up with TRBD1. Germline CDR1 PRHDT, CDR2 FYEKMQ (reference sequence). The V gene end was trimmed by 3 bases and the J gene end by 6 bases; junction bases not matched to a gene: 4. The CDR3 is 15 amino acids. Here the CDR3 DNA reads TGTGCCAGCAGCTTCAGGACAGGGGGCTTCAATGAGCAGTTCTTC. Translating gives CASSFRTGGFNEQFF.

This chain links TRBV6-1 with TRBJ1-2; perhaps TRBD1 as D (6 bases). Germline CDR1 is MNHNS and CDR2 is SASEGT. V dropped 2 bases and J dropped 4 bases, with 8 bases sitting between them. This CDR3 contains 13 residues. The CDR3 here is CASSETGPYGYTF. CDR3 bases: TGTGCCAGCAGTGAAACAGGGCCCTATGGCTACACCTTC.

This sequence joins TRBV27 and TRBJ2-3; 7 bases are shared with TRBD2. Germline V gives CDR1 MNHEY, CDR2 SMNVEV (reference sequence). Germline trimming cut 8 bases from V and 6 bases from J; bases unmatched to any gene: 14. The CDR3 has 15 residues. CDR3 in DNA: TGTGCCAGCTGGCCGGGGACCTACGGGGGGGATACGCAGTATTTT. This sequence encodes CASWPGTYGGDTQYF.

Here the CDR3 DNA reads TGTGCCAGCAGCTCCGGGACTAGCGGGATGCTCTCCTACAATGAGCAGTTCTTC. Amino acids: CASSSGTSGMLSYNEQFF. The chain is built from TRBV13 and TRBJ2-1, with 13 bases identical to TRBD2. V dropped 4 bases and J dropped 0; count of bases not matched to a gene: 6. CDR1 and CDR2 (germline): PRHDT, FYEKMQ (reference sequence). The CDR3 sequence is 18 residues long.

Turning to this clone: Distinct nucleotide sequences in the sample also encode this CDR3. This chain joins TRBV29-1 and TRBJ2-1; D is uncertain. Germline V gives CDR1 SQVTM, CDR2 ANQGSEA. V was cut by 4 bases and J by 0 bases, with 13 bases left in between. This CDR3 contains 15 residues. In nucleotides, the CDR3 is TGCAGCGTTGTAGGCGGTCGGAGCTCCTACAATGAGCAGTTCTTC. It yields the protein CSVVGGRSSYNEQFF.

This clone was seen once. The gene calls are TRBV29-1 and TRBJ2-1, with TRBD2 identical over 7 bases. The germline CDR1 and CDR2 sequences are SQVTM and ANQGSEA. Trimming cost V 7 bases and J 0 bases; bases outside gene matches: 9. This CDR3 contains 15 residues. CDR3 region: CSGAPRDYSYNEQFF. In nucleotides, the CDR3 is TGCAGCGGTGCTCCCCGGGACTACTCCTACAATGAGCAGTTCTTC.

The rearrangement links TRBV6-5 to TRBJ2-2, with D perhaps given as TRBD1 or TRBD2 (5 bases each). Germline lookup yields CDR1 MNHEY and CDR2 SVGAGI. V lost 5 bases and J 5 bases, leaving 15 bases between the germline ends. The CDR3 runs 15 residues. CDR3 DNA sequence: TGTGCCAGCAGTCACCGACATGAGGGGACCGGGGAGCTGTTTTTT. This translates into CASSHRHEGTGELFF.

The chain employs TRBV28 and TRBJ2-7, with TRBD2 matching 7 bases. The CDR3 covers 13 residues. Losses at the gene ends were 3 bases for V and 3 bases for J; bases not matched to a gene: 2. Germline V gene data show CDR1 as MDHEN and CDR2 as SYDVKM. CDR3 DNA: TGTGCCAGCAGTTTGGGGGGGGACTACGAGCAGTACTTC. Protein: CASSLGGDYEQYF.

This chain joins TRBV25-1 and TRBJ1-2, with TRBD1 identical over 8 bases. Losses at the gene ends were 4 bases for V and 4 bases for J; bases not matched to a gene: 2. Germline-derived CDR1 and CDR2 are MGHDK and SYGVNS. The CDR3 spans 13 residues. The CDR3 DNA reads as TGTGCCAGCAGTGGGACAGGGCTCTATGGCTACACCTTC. This sequence encodes CASSGTGLYGYTF.

The sample holds a few counts of this clone. The rearrangement uses TRBV20-1 and TRBJ1-2; a possible D gene is TRBD1 (5 bases). Germline CDR1 reads DFQATT; CDR2 reads SNEGSKA (reference sequence). This CDR3 is built from 11 residues. CDR3 bases: TGCATCCTAGACAGCAACTATGGCTACACCTTC. Translating it yields CILDSNYGYTF.

The chain combines TRBV4-1 with TRBJ2-7; 8 nucleotides match TRBD2. This CDR3 contains 15 residues. Germline V lookup: CDR1 MGHRA, CDR2 YSYEKL. J was trimmed by 3 bases and V by 1 base; bases with no gene match: 5. CDR3 coding DNA: TGCGCCAGCAGCCAAGTTCGCGCGGGGGGCTACGAGCAGTACTTC. Its protein product is CASSQVRAGGYEQYF.